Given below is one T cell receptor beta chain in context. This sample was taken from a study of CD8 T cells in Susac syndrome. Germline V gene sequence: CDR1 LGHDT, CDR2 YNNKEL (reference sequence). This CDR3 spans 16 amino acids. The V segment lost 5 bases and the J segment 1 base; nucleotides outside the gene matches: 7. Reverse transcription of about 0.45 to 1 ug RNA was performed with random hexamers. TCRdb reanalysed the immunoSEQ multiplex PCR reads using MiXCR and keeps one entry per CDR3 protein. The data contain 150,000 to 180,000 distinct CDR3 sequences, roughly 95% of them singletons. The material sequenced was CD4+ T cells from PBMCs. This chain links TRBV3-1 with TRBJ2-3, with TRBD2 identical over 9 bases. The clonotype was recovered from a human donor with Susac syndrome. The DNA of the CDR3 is TGTGCCAGCAGCTTTCGTTCTAGCGGGGGCACAGATACGCAGTATTTT. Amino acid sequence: CASSFRSSGGTDTQYF.